This entry lists 23 T cell receptor beta chains sequenced from one sample in a study of cytomegalovirus exposure and HLA in healthy donors. PCR employed 60 Vbeta and 13 Jbeta primers. Using immunoSEQ multiplex PCR, the repertoire was profiled, and TCRdb retains in-frame clones only, with some absent. The sample has 90,000 to 120,000 clones, 77% seen once. The sequencing input was PBMCs. The source of these receptors is a male donor in good health and CMV-seronegative.

This clone was detected a few times. This chain uses TRBV11-2 with TRBJ2-7; D remains unclear. There are 14 residues in the CDR3. Trimming took 5 bases from V and 2 from J, leaving 13 bases between them. CDR1 and CDR2 (germline): SGHAT, FQNNGV. The CDR3 sequence: CASSPLSPTYEQYF. In DNA, the CDR3 is TGTGCCAGCAGCCCACTTTCCCCCACCTACGAGCAGTACTTC.

This chain connects TRBV7-6 to TRBJ2-7; 8 bases align to TRBD2. The CDR3 covers 14 residues. The ends lost 6 bases at V and 7 bases at J; junction bases unmatched: 11. CDR1 is SGHVS and CDR2 is FNYEAQ in the germline V gene. CDR3 sequence: CASSSGTSTGEQYF. As DNA, the CDR3 is TGTGCCAGCAGTTCCGGGACTAGTACGGGGGAGCAGTACTTC.

The chain carries TRBV5-4 and TRBJ1-2; possible D gene TRBD1, 6 bases. Germline-derived CDR1 and CDR2 are SGHNT and YYREEE (reference sequence). V was shortened by 2 bases and J by 4 bases, with 9 bases between the two germline ends. This CDR3 has 13 residues. CDR3: CASSFGQLYGYTF. The CDR3 DNA is TGTGCCAGCAGCTTCGGACAGCTCTATGGCTACACCTTC.

V gene TRBV18 combines with J gene TRBJ1-5, with a weak D call TRBD1 (6 bases). CDR3 length: 15 residues. From germline, CDR1 is KGHSH and CDR2 LQKENI. V was cut by 2 bases and J by 2 bases, with 10 bases left in between. CDR3 sequence: CASSPWGQGNQPQHF. The CDR3 nucleotides read TGTGCCAGCTCACCATGGGGGCAAGGCAATCAGCCCCAGCATTTT.

The gene calls are TRBV21-1 and TRBJ2-3; the table gives TRBD2 as D, unverified against the DNA. TRBV21-1 corresponds to a pseudogene. The CDR3 has 19 amino acids. Here the CDR3 DNA reads TGTGCCAGCAGCCCTCAGGGCCCGGGACTAGCGGGGCGCACAGATACGCAGTATTTT. It yields the protein CASSPQGPGLAGRTDTQYF.

V usage is TRBV7-6 and J usage is TRBJ1-2; 8 nucleotides agree with TRBD1. Germline V gene lookup returns CDR1 SGHVS and CDR2 FNYEAQ. The trim removed 4 bases at V and 4 bases at J, leaving 8 bases unmatched. CDR3 length: 15 residues. The CDR3 spells CASSSSTGGSYGYTF. The DNA of the CDR3 is TGTGCCAGCAGCTCAAGTACAGGGGGAAGCTATGGCTACACCTTC.

This clone has only a few counts. This chain links TRBV11-2 with TRBJ2-7; D unresolved. Germline loops: CDR1 SGHAT, CDR2 FQNNGV. The V and J ends lost 2 bases and 4 bases respectively, with 9 bases between them. The CDR3 length is 13 residues. Written as DNA, the CDR3 is TGTGCCAGCAGCTTAAAGTCGGGTTACGAGCAGTACTTC. Translated: CASSLKSGYEQYF.

V gene TRBV7-9 combines with J gene TRBJ2-7; 11 nucleotides match TRBD1. V gave up 5 bases and J gave up 6 bases; unmatched junction bases: 9. This CDR3 region has 15 residues. Germline assignment: CDR1 SEHNR and CDR2 FQNEAQ (reference sequence). The CDR3 bases are TGTGCCAGCAGCCTCGTGGGACAGGGGGTTGGCGAGCAGTACTTC. Its protein is CASSLVGQGVGEQYF.

V gene TRBV27 combines with J gene TRBJ2-5; TRBD2 aligns across 11 bases. In germline, CDR1 is MNHEY, CDR2 SMNVEV (reference sequence). V lost 4 bases to trimming and J lost 4 bases; unmatched junction nucleotides: 5. The CDR3 totals 15 residues. CDR3 protein: CASSSTSGRRETQYF. In DNA form, the CDR3 reads TGTGCCAGCAGTTCCACTAGCGGGAGACGAGAGACCCAGTACTTC.

V usage is TRBV19 and J usage is TRBJ2-7; TRBD1 might be the D (6 bases). The germline V and J ends were trimmed by 7 bases and 0 bases, with 10 bases remaining between them. Per the germline V gene, CDR1 is LNHDA and CDR2 is SQIVND (reference sequence). This CDR3 contains 13 residues. The CDR3, as DNA: TGTGCCAGTAACACAGGGAACTCCTACGAGCAGTACTTC. The encoded protein is CASNTGNSYEQYF. Filled out from reference TRBV19 and TRBJ2-7, the complete variable domain reads DGGITQSPKYLFRKEGQNVTLSCEQNLNHDAMYWYRQDPGQGLRLIYYSQIVNDFQKGDIAEGYSVSREKKESFPLTVTSAQKNPTAFYLCASNTGNSYEQYFGPGTRLTVT.

V and J are TRBV7-9 and TRBJ2-1; 8 bases line up with TRBD2. The CDR3 is 16 amino acids. The V segment lost 5 bases and the J segment 4 bases; nucleotides outside the gene matches: 10. The germline CDR1 and CDR2 sequences are SEHNR and FQNEAQ (reference sequence). CDR3 region: CASSILLAGYYNEQFF. The CDR3 DNA reads TGTGCCAGCAGCATTTTATTAGCGGGATATTACAATGAGCAGTTCTTC. The whole variable domain, filled in from reference TRBV7-9 and TRBJ2-1, reads DTGVSQNPRHKITKRGQNVTFRCDPISEHNRLYWYRQTLGQGPEFLTYFQNEAQLEKSRLLSDRFSAERPKGSFSTLEIQRTEQGDSAMYLCASSILLAGYYNEQFFGPGTRLTVL.

J is TRBJ2-1 and V is TRBV11-2; 13 bases are a match to TRBD2. Trimming removed 5 bases from V and 7 bases from J; junction bases left unmatched: 5. CDR3 size: 15 residues. Germline V lookup: CDR1 SGHAT, CDR2 FQNNGV. CDR3 in amino acids: CASSAGLAGRNEQFF. DNA for the CDR3: TGTGCCAGCAGCGCGGGACTAGCGGGAAGGAATGAGCAGTTCTTC.

The genes are TRBV10-2 and TRBJ2-7; TRBD2 agrees at 9 bases. Germline-derived CDR1 and CDR2 are WSHSY and SAAADI. This CDR3 spans 14 amino acids. V lost 3 bases and J lost 4; bases outside the gene matches: 4. CDR3 in amino acids: CASSDSGSRYEQYF. The CDR3 DNA follows: TGCGCCAGCAGTGATAGCGGGAGTAGGTACGAGCAGTACTTC.

The gene calls are TRBV10-2 and TRBJ2-2, with D unclear. The CDR3 sequence is 11 residues long. Germline V gene data show CDR1 as WSHSY and CDR2 as SAAADI. Trimming took 6 bases from V and 7 from J, leaving 6 bases between them. The CDR3 nucleotides read TGCGCCAGCAGCCAGAACGGGGAGCTGTTTTTT. Amino acids: CASSQNGELFF.

V and J are TRBV18 and TRBJ2-3; maybe TRBD2 (6 bases). V lost 3 bases, J lost 5 bases, and 6 bases lay in between. The germline V gene has CDR1 KGHSH and CDR2 LQKENI. This CDR3 has 12 residues. In nucleotides, the CDR3 is TGTGCCAGCTCACCTAGCGGAGATACGCAGTATTTT. This sequence encodes CASSPSGDTQYF.

The chain links TRBV2 to TRBJ2-4; perhaps TRBD1 as D (5 bases). Trimming took 6 bases from V and 3 from J, leaving 12 bases between them. This CDR3 comprises 14 residues. Germline CDR1 is SNHLY and CDR2 is FYNNEI. CDR3 coding DNA: TGTGCCAGCAGGGCGTGGGGCGGCAAAAACATTCAGTACTTC. Protein sequence: CASRAWGGKNIQYF. The variable domain in full, with the rest retrieved from reference TRBV2 and TRBJ2-4, is EPEVTQTPSHQVTQMGQEVILRCVPISNHLYFYWYRQILGQKVEFLVSFYNNEISEKSEIFDDQFSVERPDGSNFTLKIRSTKLEDSAMYFCASRAWGGKNIQYFGAGTRLSVL.

The table lists this clone with a few counts. The chain uses TRBV30 and TRBJ2-2; D not resolved. CDR3 length equals 13 residues. CDR1 is GTSNPN, CDR2 SVGIG, per germline (reference sequence). The V gene lost 1 base and the J gene lost 5 bases, with 8 bases spanning the gap. The CDR3 protein is CAWSGGATGELFF. CDR3 DNA: TGTGCCTGGAGTGGAGGAGCAACCGGGGAGCTGTTTTTT.

The chain carries TRBV11-3 and TRBJ2-1, with 13 bases lining up with TRBD2. J gave up 10 bases and V 3 bases, and 6 bases lay outside the gene matches. The CDR3 spans 15 residues. Germline values: CDR1 SGHNT, CDR2 YENEEA. CDR3 region: CASSFGLAGAGEQFF. The CDR3 DNA follows: TGTGCCAGCAGCTTTGGACTAGCGGGAGCAGGGGAGCAGTTCTTC. The full variable domain, rest sourced from reference TRBV11-3 and TRBJ2-1, is EAGVVQSPRYKIIEKKQPVAFWCNPISGHNTLYWYLQNLGQGPELLIRYENEEAVDDSQLPKDRFSAERLKGVDSTLKIQPAELGDSAVYLCASSFGLAGAGEQFFGPGTRLTVL.

The rearrangement links TRBV5-5 to TRBJ1-1; D is possibly TRBD1 (5 bases). The CDR3 sequence is 13 residues long. Germline V CDR1 and CDR2: SGHKS, YYEKEE (reference sequence). Trimming stripped 1 base from V and 1 base from J, with 5 bases between. CDR3 sequence reads: CASSLRGNTEAFF. CDR3 nucleotide sequence: TGTGCCAGCAGCTTGAGGGGGAACACTGAAGCTTTCTTT.

In this sample, this clone turned up once. V and J are TRBV5-4 and TRBJ1-1, with 12 bases identical to TRBD1. The germline V gene has CDR1 SGHNT and CDR2 YYREEE (reference sequence). The CDR3 length is 18 residues. J lost 4 bases, V lost 4 bases, and 14 bases had no gene match. CDR3 loop: CASSPGQGAHPTFTEAFF. CDR3 coding DNA: TGTGCCAGCAGCCCGGGACAGGGGGCGCATCCGACTTTCACTGAAGCTTTCTTT.

The chain links TRBV28 to TRBJ1-1; no definite D call. V gave up 3 bases and J gave up 3 bases, with 14 bases separating them. There are 15 residues in the CDR3. Germline CDR1 and CDR2: MDHEN and SYDVKM. CDR3 bases: TGTGCCAGCAGTTTGGCGTCCCTAGAGGACACTGAAGCTTTCTTT. Protein sequence: CASSLASLEDTEAFF.

J is TRBJ2-5 and V is TRBV7-2; tentatively, D is TRBD2 (6 bases). Trimming removed 6 bases at V and 3 bases at J, with 17 bases between. Germline V gene sequence: CDR1 SGHTA, CDR2 FQGNSA. This CDR3 comprises 15 residues. Here the CDR3 DNA reads TGTGCCAGCAGGCCCTACGGTGGCGGGAAAGAGACCCAGTACTTC. Protein product: CASRPYGGGKETQYF.

The rearrangement joins TRBV5-4 to TRBJ2-7, with 13 bases identical to TRBD2. Germline lookup yields CDR1 SGHNT and CDR2 YYREEE (reference sequence). V lost 4 bases, J lost 1 base, and 5 bases stayed unmatched. The CDR3 sequence is 16 residues long. The CDR3: CASSLRTSGSSYEQYF. DNA for the CDR3: TGTGCCAGCAGCCTGAGGACTAGCGGGAGTTCCTACGAGCAGTACTTC. Based on the CDR3 plus reference TRBV5-4 and TRBJ2-7, the full variable domain is ETGVTQSPTHLIKTRGQQVTLRCSSQSGHNTVSWYQQALGQGPQFIFQYYREEENGRGNFPPRFSGLQFPNYSSELNVNALELDDSALYLCASSLRTSGSSYEQYFGPGTRLTVT.